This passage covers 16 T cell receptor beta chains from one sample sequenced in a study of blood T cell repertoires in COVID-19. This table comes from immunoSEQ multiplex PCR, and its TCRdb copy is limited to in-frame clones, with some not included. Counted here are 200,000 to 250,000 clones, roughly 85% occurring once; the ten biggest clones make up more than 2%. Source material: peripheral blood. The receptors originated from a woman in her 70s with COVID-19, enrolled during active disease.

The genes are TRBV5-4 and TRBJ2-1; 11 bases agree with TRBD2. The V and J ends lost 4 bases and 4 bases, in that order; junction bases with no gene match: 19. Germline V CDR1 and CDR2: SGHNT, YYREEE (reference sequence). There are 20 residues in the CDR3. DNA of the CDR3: TGTGCCAGCAGCGACCGGGACAGGGTGCGACTAGCGGGGACTTACAATGAGCAGTTCTTC. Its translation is CASSDRDRVRLAGTYNEQFF.

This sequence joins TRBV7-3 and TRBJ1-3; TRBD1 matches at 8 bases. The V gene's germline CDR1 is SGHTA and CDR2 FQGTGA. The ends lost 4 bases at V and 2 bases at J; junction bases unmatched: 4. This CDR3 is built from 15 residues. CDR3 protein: CASSSGQAAGNTIYF. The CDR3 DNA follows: TGTGCCAGCAGCTCGGGACAGGCCGCTGGAAACACCATATATTTT.

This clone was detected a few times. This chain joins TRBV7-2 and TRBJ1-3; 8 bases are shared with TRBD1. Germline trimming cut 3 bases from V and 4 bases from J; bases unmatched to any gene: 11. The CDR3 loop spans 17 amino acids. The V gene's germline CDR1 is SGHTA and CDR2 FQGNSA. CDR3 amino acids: CASSFPRAGGYGNTIYF. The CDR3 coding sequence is TGTGCCAGCAGCTTTCCCCGCGCAGGGGGCTACGGAAACACCATATATTTT.

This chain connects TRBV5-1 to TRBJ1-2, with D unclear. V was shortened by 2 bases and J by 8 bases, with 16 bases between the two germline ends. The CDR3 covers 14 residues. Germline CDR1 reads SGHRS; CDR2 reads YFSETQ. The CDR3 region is CASSFQEGTGGYTF. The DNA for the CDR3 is TGCGCCAGCAGCTTCCAAGAGGGAACGGGGGGCTACACCTTC.

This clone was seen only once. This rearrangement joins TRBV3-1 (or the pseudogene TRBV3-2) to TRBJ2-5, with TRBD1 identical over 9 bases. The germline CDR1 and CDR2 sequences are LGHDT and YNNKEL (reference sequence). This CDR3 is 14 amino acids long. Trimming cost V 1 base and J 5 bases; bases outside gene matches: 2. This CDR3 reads CASSQGTGEETQYF. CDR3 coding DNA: TGTGCCAGCAGCCAAGGGACAGGGGAGGAGACCCAGTACTTC.

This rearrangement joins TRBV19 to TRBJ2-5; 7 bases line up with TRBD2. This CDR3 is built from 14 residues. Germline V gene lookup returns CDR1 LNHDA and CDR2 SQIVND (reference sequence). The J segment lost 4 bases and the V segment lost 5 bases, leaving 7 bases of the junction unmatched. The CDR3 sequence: CASSVRESLETQYF. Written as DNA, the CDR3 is TGTGCCAGTAGTGTGCGGGAGTCGTTAGAGACCCAGTACTTC. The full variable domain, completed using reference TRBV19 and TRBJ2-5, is DGGITQSPKYLFRKEGQNVTLSCEQNLNHDAMYWYRQDPGQGLRLIYYSQIVNDFQKGDIAEGYSVSREKKESFPLTVTSAQKNPTAFYLCASSVRESLETQYFGPGTRLLVL.

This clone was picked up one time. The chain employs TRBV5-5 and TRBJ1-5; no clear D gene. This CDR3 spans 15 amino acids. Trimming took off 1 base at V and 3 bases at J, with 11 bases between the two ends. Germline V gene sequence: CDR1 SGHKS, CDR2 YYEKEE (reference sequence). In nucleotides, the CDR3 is TGTGCCAGCAGCTTGAATTACAGAAACAATCAGCCCCAGCATTTT. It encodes CASSLNYRNNQPQHF.

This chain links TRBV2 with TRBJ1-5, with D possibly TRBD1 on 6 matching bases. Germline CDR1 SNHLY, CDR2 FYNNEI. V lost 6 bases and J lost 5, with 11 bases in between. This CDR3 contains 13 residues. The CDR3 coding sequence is TGTGCCAGCAGCCCACAGGGCTATCAGCCCCAGCATTTT. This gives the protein CASSPQGYQPQHF.

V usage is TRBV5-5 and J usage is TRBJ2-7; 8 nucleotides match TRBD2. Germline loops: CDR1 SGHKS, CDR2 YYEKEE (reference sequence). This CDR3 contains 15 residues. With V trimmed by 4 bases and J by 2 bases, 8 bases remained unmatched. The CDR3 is CASSRSTSATYEQYF. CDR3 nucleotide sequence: TGTGCCAGCAGCCGATCGACTAGCGCAACCTACGAGCAGTACTTC.

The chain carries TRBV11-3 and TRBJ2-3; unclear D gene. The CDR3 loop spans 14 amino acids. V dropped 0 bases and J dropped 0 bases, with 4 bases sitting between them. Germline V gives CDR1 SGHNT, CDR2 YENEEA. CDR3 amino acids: CASSLDLSTDTQYF. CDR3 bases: TGTGCCAGCAGCTTAGATCTAAGCACAGATACGCAGTATTTT.

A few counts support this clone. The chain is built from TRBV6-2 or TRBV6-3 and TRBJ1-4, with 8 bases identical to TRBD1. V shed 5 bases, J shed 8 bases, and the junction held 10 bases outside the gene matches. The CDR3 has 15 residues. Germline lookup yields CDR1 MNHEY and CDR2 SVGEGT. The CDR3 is CASSRDDRGFEKLFF. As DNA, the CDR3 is TGTGCCAGCAGTCGGGACGACAGGGGCTTCGAAAAACTGTTTTTT.

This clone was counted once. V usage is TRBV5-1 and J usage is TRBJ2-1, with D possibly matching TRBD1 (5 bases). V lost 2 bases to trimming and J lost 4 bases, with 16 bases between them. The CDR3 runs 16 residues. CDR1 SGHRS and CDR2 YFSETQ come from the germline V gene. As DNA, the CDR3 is TGCGCCAGCAGCTTCGACCTAGGGGCTGTGTACAATGAGCAGTTCTTC. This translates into CASSFDLGAVYNEQFF.

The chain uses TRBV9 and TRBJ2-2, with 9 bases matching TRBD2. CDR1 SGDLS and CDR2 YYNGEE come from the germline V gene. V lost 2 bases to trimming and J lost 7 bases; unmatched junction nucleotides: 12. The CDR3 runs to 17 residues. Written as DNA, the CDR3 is TGTGCCAGCAGCGTGGTTGGAGGGAGCGGGAGGATCGGGGAGCTGTTTTTT. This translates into CASSVVGGSGRIGELFF.

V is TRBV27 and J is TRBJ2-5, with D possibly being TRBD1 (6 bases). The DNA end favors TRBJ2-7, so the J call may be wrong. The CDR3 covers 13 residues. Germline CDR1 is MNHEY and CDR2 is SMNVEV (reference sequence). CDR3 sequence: CASRKTGSYEQYF. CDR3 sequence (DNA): TGTGCCAGCAGAAAGACAGGTTCCTACGAGCAGTACTTC.

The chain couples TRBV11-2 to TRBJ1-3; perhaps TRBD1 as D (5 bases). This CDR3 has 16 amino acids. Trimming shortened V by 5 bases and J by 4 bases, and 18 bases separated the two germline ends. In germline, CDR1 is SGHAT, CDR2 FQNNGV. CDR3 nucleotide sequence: TGTGCCAGCAGCCTTCCCCGAGGAGGGGACGGAAACACCATATATTTT. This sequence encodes CASSLPRGGDGNTIYF.

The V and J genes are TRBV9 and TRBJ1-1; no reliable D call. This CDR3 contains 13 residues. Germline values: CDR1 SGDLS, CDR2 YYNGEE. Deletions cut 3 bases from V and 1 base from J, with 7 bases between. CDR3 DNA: TGTGCCAGCAGCGCGACATGGAACACTGAAGCTTTCTTT. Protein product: CASSATWNTEAFF.